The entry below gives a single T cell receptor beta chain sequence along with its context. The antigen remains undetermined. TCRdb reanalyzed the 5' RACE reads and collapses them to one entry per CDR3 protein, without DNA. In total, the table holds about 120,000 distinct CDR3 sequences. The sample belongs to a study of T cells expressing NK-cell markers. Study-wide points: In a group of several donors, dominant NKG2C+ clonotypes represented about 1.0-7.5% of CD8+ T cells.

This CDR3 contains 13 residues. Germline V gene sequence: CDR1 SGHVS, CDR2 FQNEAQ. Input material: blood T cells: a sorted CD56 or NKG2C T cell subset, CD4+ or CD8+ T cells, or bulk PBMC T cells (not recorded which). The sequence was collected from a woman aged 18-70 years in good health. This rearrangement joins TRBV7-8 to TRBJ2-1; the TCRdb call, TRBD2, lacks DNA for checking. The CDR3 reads CASSLGEVNEQFF.